The sequence of this TCR beta chain was determined in a study of regulatory T cells in long-lasting Graves disease. Study overall: Graves' patients with a new diagnosis had received antithyroid drugs under 3 months.

Time point of the sample: newly diagnosed GD, antithyroid drugs for less than 3 months. Extracted PBMC RNA gave rise to the TCR library. Study results and limitations: When disease was persistent, TRBV28, TRBJ1-2 and TRBJ2-5 were the favored segments. Persistent-disease Graves' patients showed less TCR diversity than new cases.

This clonotype was seen a few times. No antigen is known for it. Arm-PCR of CDR3 regions and iRepertoire HTBI primers were the basis on which TCR beta libraries were built. TCRdb re-derived calls from the multiplex PCR reads in MiXCR, one entry per CDR3 protein. This table holds approximately 400,000 distinct CDR3 sequences, just under 15% found once. The ends were cut back, 2 bases at V and 2 bases at J, with 10 bases in the middle. The germline V gene has CDR1 MNHEY and CDR2 SVGEGT. The CDR3 spans 15 residues. This same sample was also taken into another study, of T cells in Graves' hyperthyroidism and ophthalmopathy. That study adds: Prediction of ophthalmopathy progression came a median 6.5 months pre-onset.

The receptor was isolated from a woman aged 25-40 years with Graves disease. The chain has TRBV6-2 or TRBV6-3 and TRBJ2-1; D perhaps matches TRBD1 (6 bases). The sample consisted of peripheral blood mononuclear cells (PBMCs), taken at new diagnosis, from a patient treated with antithyroid drugs. CDR3 nucleotide sequence: TGTGCCAGCAGTTACCCGGCAGGGGCCTACAATGAGCAGTTCTTC. Translation: CASSYPAGAYNEQFF.